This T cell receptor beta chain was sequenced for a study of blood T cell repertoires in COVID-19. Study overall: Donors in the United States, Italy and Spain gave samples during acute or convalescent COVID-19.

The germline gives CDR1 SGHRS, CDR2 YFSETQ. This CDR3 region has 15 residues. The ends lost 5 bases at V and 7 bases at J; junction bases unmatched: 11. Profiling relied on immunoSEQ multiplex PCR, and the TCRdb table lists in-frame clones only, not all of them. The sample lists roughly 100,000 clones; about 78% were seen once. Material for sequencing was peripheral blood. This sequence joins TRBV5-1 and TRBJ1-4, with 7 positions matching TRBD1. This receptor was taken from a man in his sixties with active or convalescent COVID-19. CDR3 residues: CASRQRQGRGEKLFF. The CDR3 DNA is TGCGCCAGCAGACAGAGACAGGGCCGGGGTGAAAAACTGTTTTTT.